This TCR beta chain emerged from a study of blood T cell repertoires in COVID-19. Background on the study: Both acute and convalescent COVID-19 samples were obtained from the United States, Italy and Spain. In each case, the material was cDNA or gDNA derived from T cells, B-cell-depleted T cells, or PBMCs.

Study processing details: Estimated nucleated cell counts came from reference gene primer amplification. The protocol was immunoSEQ multiplex PCR, while the TCRdb copy is restricted to in-frame clones and leaves out a portion. V, J and clone size were drawn from that table, and D and trimming were deduced from the DNA. The sample includes 110,000 to 150,000 clones, about 76% of them seen just once. This sequence was found in a human donor in a cohort sampled during active COVID-19. Specimen: peripheral blood.

CDR3 residues: CASSFLPKTSGSSYEQYF. CDR3 DNA sequence: TGTGCCAGCAGCTTCCTCCCGAAAACTAGCGGGAGCTCCTACGAGCAGTACTTC. The J gene is TRBJ2-7, the V gene TRBV11-2; 11 bases align to TRBD2. Germline V gene data show CDR1 as SGHAT and CDR2 as FQNNGV. V dropped 3 bases and J dropped 0; count of bases not matched to a gene: 10. This CDR3 spans 18 amino acids.